The clone carrying this T cell receptor beta chain was seen only once. The data originate from a study of memory CD4+ T cells and cytomegalovirus serostatus. The data were produced by immunoSEQ multiplex PCR, yet TCRdb's version contains in-frame clones alone and is incomplete. The table lists tens of thousands of clones, just over 75% of them singletons. The sort gate was single viable CD3+CD4+CD8-CD45RO+ cells for memory CD4+ T cells. The V end lost 5 bases, the J end lost 4 bases, and 20 bases lay between the germline ends. The CDR3 length is 16 residues. Germline V CDR1 and CDR2: WSHSY, SAAADI. This chain connects TRBV10-2 to TRBJ1-2, with D perhaps matching TRBD1 (6 bases). This TCR derives from an adult in good health and CMV-seronegative. The sample was memory CD4+ T cells from blood. The CDR3, as DNA: TGCGCCAGCAGTCTTAGCCCCTCGGGGGGCTTCTATGGCTACACCTTC. This sequence encodes CASSLSPSGGFYGYTF.